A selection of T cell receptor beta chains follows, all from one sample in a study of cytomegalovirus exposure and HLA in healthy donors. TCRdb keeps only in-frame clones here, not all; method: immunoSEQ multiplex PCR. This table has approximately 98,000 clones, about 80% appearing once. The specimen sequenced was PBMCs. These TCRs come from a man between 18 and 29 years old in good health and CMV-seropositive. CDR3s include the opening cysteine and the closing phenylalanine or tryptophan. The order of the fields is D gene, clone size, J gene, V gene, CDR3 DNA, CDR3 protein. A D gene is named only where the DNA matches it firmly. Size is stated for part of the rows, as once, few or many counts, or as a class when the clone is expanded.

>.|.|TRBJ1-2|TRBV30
TGTGCCTGGAGTGCTGATTGGACAGCTAACTATGGCTACACCTTC
CAWSADWTANYGYTF
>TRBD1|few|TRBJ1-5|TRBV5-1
TGCGCCAGCAGCCCAACAGGGGGGAATCAGCCCCAGCATTTT
CASSPTGGNQPQHF
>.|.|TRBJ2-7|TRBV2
TGTGCCAGCAGTGAAGCCGGACATAAGAACTACGAGCAGTACTTC
CASSEAGHKNYEQYF
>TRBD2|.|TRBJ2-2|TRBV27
TGTGCCAGCAGTTTATCTTGGGGGGGTCTTAACACCGGGGAGCTGTTTTTT
CASSLSWGGLNTGELFF
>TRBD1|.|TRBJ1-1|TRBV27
TGTGCCAGCAGCCCCGGGACAGTCATGGAAGCTTTCTTT
CASSPGTVMEAFF
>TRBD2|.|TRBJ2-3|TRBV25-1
TGTGCCAGCAGTGTACGGGACTACACAGATACGCAGTATTTT
CASSVRDYTDTQYF
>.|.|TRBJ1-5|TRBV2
TGTGCCAGCAGTGAGATAGGGGTTAGCAATCAGCCCCAGCATTTT
CASSEIGVSNQPQHF
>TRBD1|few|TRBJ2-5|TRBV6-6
TGTGCCAGCAGTAACCCGACAGGGAAGCAAGAGACCCAGTACTTC
CASSNPTGKQETQYF
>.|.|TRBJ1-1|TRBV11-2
TGTGCCAGCAGGGTTGGGCGCACTGAAGCTTTCTTT
CASRVGRTEAFF
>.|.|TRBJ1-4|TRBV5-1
TGCGCCAGCAGCCCGGACAGACCTAATGAAAAACTGTTTTTT
CASSPDRPNEKLFF